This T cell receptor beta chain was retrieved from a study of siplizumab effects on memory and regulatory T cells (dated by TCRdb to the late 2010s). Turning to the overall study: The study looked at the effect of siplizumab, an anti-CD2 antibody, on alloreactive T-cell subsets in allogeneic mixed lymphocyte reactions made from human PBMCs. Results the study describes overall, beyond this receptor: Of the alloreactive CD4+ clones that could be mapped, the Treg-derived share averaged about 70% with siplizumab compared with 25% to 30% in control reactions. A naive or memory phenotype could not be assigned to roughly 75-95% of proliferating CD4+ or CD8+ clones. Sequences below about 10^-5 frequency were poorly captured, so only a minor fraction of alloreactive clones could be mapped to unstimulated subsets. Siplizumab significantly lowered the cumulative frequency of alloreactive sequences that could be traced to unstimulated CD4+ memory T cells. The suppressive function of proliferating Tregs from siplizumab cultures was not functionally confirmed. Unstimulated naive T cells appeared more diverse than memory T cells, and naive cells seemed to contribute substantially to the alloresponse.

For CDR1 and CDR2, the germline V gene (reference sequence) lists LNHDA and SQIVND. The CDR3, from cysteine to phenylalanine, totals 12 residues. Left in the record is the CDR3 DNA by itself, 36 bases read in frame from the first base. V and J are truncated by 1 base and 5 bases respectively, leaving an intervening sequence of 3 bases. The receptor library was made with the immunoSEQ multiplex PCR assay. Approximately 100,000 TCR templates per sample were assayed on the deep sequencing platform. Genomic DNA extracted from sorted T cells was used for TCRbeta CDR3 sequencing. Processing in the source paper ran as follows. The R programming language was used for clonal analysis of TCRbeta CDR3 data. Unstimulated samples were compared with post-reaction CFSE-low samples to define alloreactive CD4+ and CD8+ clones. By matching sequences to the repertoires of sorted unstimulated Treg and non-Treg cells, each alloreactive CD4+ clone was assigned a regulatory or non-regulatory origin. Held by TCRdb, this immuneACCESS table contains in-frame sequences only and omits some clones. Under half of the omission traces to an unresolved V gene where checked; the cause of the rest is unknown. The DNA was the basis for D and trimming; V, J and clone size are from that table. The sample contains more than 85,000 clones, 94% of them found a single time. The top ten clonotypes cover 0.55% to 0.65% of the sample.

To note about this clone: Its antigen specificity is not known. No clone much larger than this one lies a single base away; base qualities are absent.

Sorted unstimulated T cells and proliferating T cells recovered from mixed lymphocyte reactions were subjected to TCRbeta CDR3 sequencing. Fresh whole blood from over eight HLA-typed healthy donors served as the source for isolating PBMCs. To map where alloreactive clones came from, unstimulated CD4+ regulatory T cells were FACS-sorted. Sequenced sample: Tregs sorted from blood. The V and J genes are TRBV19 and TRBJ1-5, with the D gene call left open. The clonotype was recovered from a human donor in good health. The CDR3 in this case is CASSIVDQPQHF. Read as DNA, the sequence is TGTGCCAGTAGTATAGTGGATCAGCCCCAGCATTTT.